This T cell receptor (beta chain) was sequenced during a study of blood T cell repertoires in COVID-19. Source study methods: Estimated nucleated cell counts came from reference gene primer amplification. Some clones are missing from TCRdb's copy, which holds only in-frame ones; the method was immunoSEQ multiplex PCR. V and J calls and clone size are given by that table; D and trimming were obtained from the DNA. The data show 150,000 or so clones, approximately 90% seen once. The germline gives CDR1 SGHVS, CDR2 FQNEAQ. CDR3 length equals 14 residues. Trimming removed 5 bases from V and 2 bases from J, with 13 bases in between. Enrolment of Seattle patients took place during active infection, and they were followed longitudinally.

The rearrangement uses TRBV7-8 and TRBJ2-7; D possibly corresponds to TRBD1 (6 bases). This receptor was identified in a woman in her 70s with COVID-19, enrolled during active disease. The sample was peripheral blood. CDR3 sequence reads: CASSLGTGPYEQYF. The CDR3 nucleotides are TGTGCCAGCAGCCTCGGAACAGGGCCCTACGAGCAGTACTTC.